The T cell receptor (beta chain) under discussion was sequenced for a study of regulatory T cells in long-lasting Graves disease. For the study at large: The antithyroid drugs taken by newly diagnosed Graves' patients had been used for under 3 months. Whole-study results and caveats: Persistent Graves' cases showed lower TCR diversity than newly diagnosed cases.

Time point: newly diagnosed GD, antithyroid drugs for less than 3 months. PBMC-extracted RNA yielded the TCR library. An endocrinology department in Xi'an, China, recruited the patients. CDR3 regions were amplified by Arm-PCR using iRepertoire HTBI primers to build TCR beta libraries. TCRdb re-called the multiplex PCR reads through MiXCR, storing one row per CDR3 protein. The sample lists 550,000 to 700,000 distinct CDR3 sequences; around 16% were seen once. CDR1 and CDR2 from the germline V gene are MNHNS and SASEGT. The CDR3 extends over 15 amino acids. V lost 2 bases and J lost 1, with 9 bases in between. This clonotype was found many times. No antigen is known for it. The data also belong to a second study, concerning T cells in Graves' hyperthyroidism and ophthalmopathy.

The receptor comes from a man younger than 30 with Graves disease. Sequencing used peripheral blood mononuclear cells (PBMCs), obtained at new diagnosis, from a patient treated with antithyroid drugs. V usage is TRBV6-1 and J usage is TRBJ2-1; no reliable D call. The chain's CDR3 is CASSERRQSYNEQFF. The DNA for the CDR3 is TGTGCCAGCAGTGAACGGCGGCAGTCCTACAATGAGCAGTTCTTC.